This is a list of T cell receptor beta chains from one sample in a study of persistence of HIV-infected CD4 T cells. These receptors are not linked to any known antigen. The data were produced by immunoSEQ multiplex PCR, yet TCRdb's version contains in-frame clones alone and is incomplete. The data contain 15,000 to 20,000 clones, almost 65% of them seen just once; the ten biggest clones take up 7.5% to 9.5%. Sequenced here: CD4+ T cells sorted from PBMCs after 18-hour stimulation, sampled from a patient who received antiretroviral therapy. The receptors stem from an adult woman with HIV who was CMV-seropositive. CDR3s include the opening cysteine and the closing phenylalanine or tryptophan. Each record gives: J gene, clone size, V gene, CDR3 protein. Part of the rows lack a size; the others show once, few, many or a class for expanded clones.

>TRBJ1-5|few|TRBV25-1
CASSVGTGSKPQHF
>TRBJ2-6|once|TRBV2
CASSQGSGANVLTF
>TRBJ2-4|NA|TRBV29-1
CSVVYRGLLIQYF
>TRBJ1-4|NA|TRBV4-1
CASSHGQARVSNEKLFF
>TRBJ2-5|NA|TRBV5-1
CASSLFGTGRETQYF
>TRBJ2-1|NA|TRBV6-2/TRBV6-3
CASSTGVGEFF
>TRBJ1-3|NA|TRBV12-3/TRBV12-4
CGTTGVGNTIYF
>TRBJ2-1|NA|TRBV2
CASSEGLTKGNEQFF
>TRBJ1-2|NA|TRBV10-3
CAISRGQGGEYGYTF
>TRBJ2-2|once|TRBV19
CASSIGLNTGELFF
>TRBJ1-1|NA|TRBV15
CATSRDVGAGTEAFF
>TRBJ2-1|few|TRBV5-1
CASSLIGTMGFNEQFF
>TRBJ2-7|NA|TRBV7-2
CASSQSGRSTYEQYF
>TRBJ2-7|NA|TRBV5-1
CASSTGQGNYEQYF
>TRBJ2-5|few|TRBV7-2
CASSLSSDVTQYF
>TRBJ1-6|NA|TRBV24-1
CATSGTGDGSYNSPLHF
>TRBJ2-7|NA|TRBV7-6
CASSLIQGYEQYF
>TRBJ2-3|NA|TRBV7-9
CASRTDRSTDTQYF
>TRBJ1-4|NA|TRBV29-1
CSVERDSTKKLFF
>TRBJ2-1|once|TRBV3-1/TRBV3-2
CASSQIVGFEQFF
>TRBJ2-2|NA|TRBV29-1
CSVRSNTGELFF
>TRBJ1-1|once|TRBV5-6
CASSSRQGQNTEAFF
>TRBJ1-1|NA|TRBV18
CASSPSSRDTEAFF
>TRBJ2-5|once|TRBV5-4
CASSFTGPGKTQYF
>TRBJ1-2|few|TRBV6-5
CASSYVGGGYTF
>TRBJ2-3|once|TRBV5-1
CASSLGLDTDTQYF
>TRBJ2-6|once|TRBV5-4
CASSFLNSGANVLTF
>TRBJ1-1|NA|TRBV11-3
CASSLKGDTEAFF
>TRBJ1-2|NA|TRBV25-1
CASSGGQGALGYTF
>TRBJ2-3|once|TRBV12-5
CASGNRAYTDTQYF
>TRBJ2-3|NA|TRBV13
CASRRQADTQYF
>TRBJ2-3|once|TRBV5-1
CASSPKGHRDTQYF
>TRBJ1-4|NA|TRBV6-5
CASSPDRGHEKLFF
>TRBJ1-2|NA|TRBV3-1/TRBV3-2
CASSQDIGRTYGYTF
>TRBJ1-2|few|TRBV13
CASTRENYGYTF
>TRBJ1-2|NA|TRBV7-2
CASSLVGGSPSGYTF
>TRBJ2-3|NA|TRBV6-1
CASSEATSGGTDTQYF
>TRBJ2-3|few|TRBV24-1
CATSDLGSTDTQYF
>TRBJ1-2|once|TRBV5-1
CASSVQGAGDYGYTF
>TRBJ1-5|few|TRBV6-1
CASSEQTVQPQHF
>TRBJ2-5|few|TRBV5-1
CASSSTRTGGETQYF
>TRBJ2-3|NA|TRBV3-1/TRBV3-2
CASSQRGTSGTDTQYF
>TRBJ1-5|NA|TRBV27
CASSVGTGGNQPQHF
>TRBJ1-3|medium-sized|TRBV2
CASSEPRGGGNTIYF
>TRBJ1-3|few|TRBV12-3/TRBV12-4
CASSPVNTIYF
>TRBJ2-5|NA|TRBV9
CASSPRGAPGETQYF